This TCR beta chain was obtained from a study of T cells in Graves' hyperthyroidism and ophthalmopathy. Overall study results and limits: Among thyroid clonotypes expanded above 0.001, most also appeared in blood.

Trimming took off 1 base at V and 6 bases at J, with 14 bases between the two ends. Germline V CDR1 and CDR2: MNHNS, SASEGT. The CDR3 has 15 amino acids. About 10 ml fresh peripheral blood yielded the PBMCs. There are a few counts of this clonotype. What it recognizes is unknown. Amplification of TCR beta CDR3 regions used RNA as the template. With the HTBI primer set, the TCR CDR3 went through a first round of RT-PCR. TCRdb called the multiplex PCR reads again in MiXCR, with one record for every CDR3 protein. This sample has about 420,000 distinct CDR3 sequences, with more than 15% found just once. The V gene is TRBV6-1, the J gene TRBJ2-3; unclear D gene. Material: blood. This clonotype was obtained from a woman between 18 and 30 years old with Graves' hyperthyroidism. The DNA for the CDR3 is TGTGCCAGCAGTGAAGAAGACCGCCCCGCGGATACGCAGTATTTT. Translating it yields CASSEEDRPADTQYF.